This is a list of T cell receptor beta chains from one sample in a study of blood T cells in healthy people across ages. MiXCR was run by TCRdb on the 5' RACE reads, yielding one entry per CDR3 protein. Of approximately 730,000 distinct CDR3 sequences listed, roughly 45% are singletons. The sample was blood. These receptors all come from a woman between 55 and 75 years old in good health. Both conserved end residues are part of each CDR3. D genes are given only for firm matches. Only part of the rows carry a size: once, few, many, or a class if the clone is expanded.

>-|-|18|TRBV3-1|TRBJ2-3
TGTGCCAGCAGCCGCCCGTTGATCGTTGGTTCTAGCACAGATACGCAGTATTTT
CASSRPLIVGSSTDTQYF
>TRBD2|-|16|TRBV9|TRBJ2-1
TGTGCCAGCAGCGTAGGGCAAGCGGGAGGGAGGAATGAGCAGTTCTTC
CASSVGQAGGRNEQFF
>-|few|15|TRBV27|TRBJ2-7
TGTGCCAGCAGTTTATCCGCAGGGTCCAATTCCGAGCAGTACTTC
CASSLSAGSNSEQYF
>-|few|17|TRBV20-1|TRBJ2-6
TGCAGTGCTAGAGATCAGGACAGAGCCTCTGGGGCCAACGTCCTGACTTTC
CSARDQDRASGANVLTF
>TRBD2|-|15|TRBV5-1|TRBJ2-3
TGCGCCAGCAGCCCGGGACTAGAGTTCGCAGATACGCAGTATTTT
CASSPGLEFADTQYF
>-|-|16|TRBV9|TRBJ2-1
TGTGCCAGCAGCGTAGTAGAGGAAGGGGCCTACAATGAGCAGTTCTTC
CASSVVEEGAYNEQFF
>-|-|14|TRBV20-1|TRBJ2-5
TGCAGTGCCACGCCGGGCATTAGGCAAGAGACCCAGTACTTC
CSATPGIRQETQYF
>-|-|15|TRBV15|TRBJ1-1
TGTGCCACCTGCAGAGAGGGGGTCATGAACACTGAAGCTTTCTTT
CATCREGVMNTEAFF
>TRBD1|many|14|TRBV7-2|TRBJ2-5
TGTGCCAGCAGCCCCGGACAGGCGCAAGAGACCCAGTACTTC
CASSPGQAQETQYF
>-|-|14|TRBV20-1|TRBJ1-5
TGCAGTGCCGTAGGGGGAAGCGGCAATCAGCCCCAGCATTTT
CSAVGGSGNQPQHF
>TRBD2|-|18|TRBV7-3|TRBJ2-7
TGTGCCAGCAGCCCACAGTTTTTGACTAGCGGGGGATTTTACGAGCAGTACTTC
CASSPQFLTSGGFYEQYF
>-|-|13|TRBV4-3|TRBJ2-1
TGCGCCAGCAGCCAAGCCAGGATCAATGAGCAGTTCTTC
CASSQARINEQFF
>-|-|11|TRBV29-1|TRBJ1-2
TGCAGCGTTGAGCGGGGGGGTGGCTACACCTTC
CSVERGGGYTF
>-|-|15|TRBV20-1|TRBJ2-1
TGCAGTGCTGGAGACGCCAGGTCGATCTACAATGAGCAGTTCTTC
CSAGDARSIYNEQFF
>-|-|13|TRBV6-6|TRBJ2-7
TGTGCCAGCACCAGTACAACAGCCTACGAGCAGTACTTC
CASTSTTAYEQYF
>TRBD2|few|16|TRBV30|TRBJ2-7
TGTGCCTGGAGTGTTAAGGTAGCGGGGAACTCCTACGAGCAGTACTTC
CAWSVKVAGNSYEQYF
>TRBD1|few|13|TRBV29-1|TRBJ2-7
TGCAGCGGATGGGACAGGGGGCTAAACGAGCGGTACTTC
CSGWDRGLNERYF
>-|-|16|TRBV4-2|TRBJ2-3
TGTGCCAGCAGCCAACAGGGTAGGGGAATTGGGGATACGCAGTATTTT
CASSQQGRGIGDTQYF
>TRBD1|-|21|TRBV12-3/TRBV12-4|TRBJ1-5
TGTGCCAGCAGTTTCCGCCTCGAGAGAGACAGGGAGAAAAAGCACAATCAGCCCCAGCATTTT
CASSFRLERDREKKHNQPQHF
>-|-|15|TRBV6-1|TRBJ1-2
TGTGCCAGCAGTGAAGGACAGAGAGCTAACTATGGCTACACCTTC
CASSEGQRANYGYTF
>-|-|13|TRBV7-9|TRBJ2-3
TGTGCCAGCAGCCCTCAAACTCCGGATACGCAGTATTTT
CASSPQTPDTQYF
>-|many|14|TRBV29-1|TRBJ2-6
TGCAGCGTTTTACAGAGCTCTGGGGCCAACGTCCTGACTTTC
CSVLQSSGANVLTF
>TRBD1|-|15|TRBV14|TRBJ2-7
TGTGCCAGCAGCCAAGGGGACAGGTTCTCCTACGAGCAGTACTTC
CASSQGDRFSYEQYF
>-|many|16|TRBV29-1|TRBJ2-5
TGCAGCGTCCTAGAGGCAGGTGGTGTCAGGCAAGAGACCCAGTACTTC
CSVLEAGGVRQETQYF
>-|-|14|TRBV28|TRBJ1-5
TGTGCCAGCAGAAGTTTAGAGAGCAATCAGCCCCAGCATTTT
CASRSLESNQPQHF
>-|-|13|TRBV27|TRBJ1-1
TGTGCCAGCAGTCTGATTATGAACACTGAAGCTTTCTTT
CASSLIMNTEAFF
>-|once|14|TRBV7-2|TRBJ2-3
TGTGCCAGCAGCTTAGATATGGCCGCAGATACGCAGTATTTT
CASSLDMAADTQYF
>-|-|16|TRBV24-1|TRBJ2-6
TGTGCCACCAGTCCGGGGCTCTGCTCTGGGGCCAACGTCCTGACTTTC
CATSPGLCSGANVLTF
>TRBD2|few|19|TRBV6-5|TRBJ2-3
TGTGCCAGCAGTTTCTCTCTCCTAGCGGGGGGTTTAGACACAGATACGCAGTATTTT
CASSFSLLAGGLDTDTQYF
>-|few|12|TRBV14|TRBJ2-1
TGTGCCAGCAGCCAAGATGAGATTAAGCAGTTCTTC
CASSQDEIKQFF
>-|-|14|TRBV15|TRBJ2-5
TGTGCCACCAGCAGAGATTTGGCTAAAGAGACCCAGTACTTC
CATSRDLAKETQYF
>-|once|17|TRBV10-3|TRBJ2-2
TGTGCCATCAGCGACAAGACTAGCAGGGGGGCCGGCGGGAAGCTGTTTTTT
CAISDKTSRGAGGKLFF
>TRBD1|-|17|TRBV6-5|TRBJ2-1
TGTGCCAGCAGTTACTCGGGGGACAGGGGAGAAAGCTACGAGCAGTTCTTC
CASSYSGDRGESYEQFF
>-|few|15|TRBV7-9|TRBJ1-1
TGTGCCAGCAGCTTAGCAGACAGCATGAACACTGAAGCTTTCTTT
CASSLADSMNTEAFF
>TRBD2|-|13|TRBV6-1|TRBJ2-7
TGTGCCAGCCAGACTAGCGGGGGCTACGAGCAGTACTTC
CASQTSGGYEQYF
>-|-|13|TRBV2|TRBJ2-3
TGTGCCAGCAGTGCAATACTAACAGATACGCAGTATTTT
CASSAILTDTQYF
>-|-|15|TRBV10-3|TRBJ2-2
TGTGCCATCAGCCCCAGCCCGCCAAACACCGGGGAGCTGTTTTTT
CAISPSPPNTGELFF